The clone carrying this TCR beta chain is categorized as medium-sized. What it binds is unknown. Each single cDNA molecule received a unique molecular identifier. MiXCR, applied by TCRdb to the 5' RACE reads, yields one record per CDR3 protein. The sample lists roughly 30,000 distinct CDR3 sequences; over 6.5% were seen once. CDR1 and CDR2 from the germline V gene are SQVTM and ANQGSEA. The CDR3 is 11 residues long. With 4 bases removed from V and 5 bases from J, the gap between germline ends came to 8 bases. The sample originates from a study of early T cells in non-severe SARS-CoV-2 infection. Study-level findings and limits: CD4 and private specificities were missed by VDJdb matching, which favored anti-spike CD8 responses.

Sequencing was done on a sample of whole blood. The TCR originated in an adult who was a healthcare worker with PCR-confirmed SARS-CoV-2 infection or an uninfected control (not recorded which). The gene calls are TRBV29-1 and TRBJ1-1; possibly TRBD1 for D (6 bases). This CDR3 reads CSVATGTEAFF. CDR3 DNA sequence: TGCAGCGTTGCCACAGGGACTGAAGCTTTCTTT.